Below are 4 T cell receptor beta chains sequenced from a single sample in a study of early T cells in non-severe SARS-CoV-2 infection. TCRdb reprocessed the 5' RACE reads with MiXCR, giving one entry per CDR3 protein. The data show 85,000 to 100,000 distinct CDR3 sequences, around 10% seen once. The specimen was whole blood, collected at baseline. Receptors were obtained from an adult who was a healthcare worker with PCR-confirmed SARS-CoV-2 infection or an uninfected control (not recorded which).

This clonotype was seen a few times. The chain combines TRBV11-2 with TRBJ1-1, with a possible D match to TRBD1 (5 bases). Germline V gene sequence: CDR1 SGHAT, CDR2 FQNNGV. V lost 1 base and J lost 4, with 19 bases in between. The CDR3 totals 17 residues. CDR3 protein: CASSLAPLGGLITEAFF. The CDR3 DNA reads TGTGCCAGCAGCTTAGCCCCCCTGGGGGGGTTAATCACTGAAGCTTTCTTT.

About this clonotype itself: Since a much larger clone is just one base distant, this may be a read error. The V and J genes are TRBV5-1 and TRBJ2-3, with unresolved D. Trimming removed 7 bases at V and 5 bases at J, with 14 bases between. Looked up from germline, CDR1 is SGHRS and CDR2 is YFSETQ. CDR3 length: 13 residues. The CDR3 bases are TGCGCCAGCGGCCCAGGCCCTCGAGATACGCAGTATTTT. Its translation: CASGPGPRDTQYF.

This clonotype was detected ten times or more. In DNA form, the CDR3 reads TGTGCCAGCAGTTTAGGTTACAGCCGGATCTCCTACGAGCAGTACTTC. Translated, it gives CASSLGYSRISYEQYF. The genes are TRBV12-3 or TRBV12-4 and TRBJ2-7; no clear D gene. The CDR3 runs to 16 residues. V lost 1 base and J 0 bases, leaving 13 bases between the germline ends.

V and J are TRBV4-2 and TRBJ2-1; D gene uncertain. The CDR3 is made up of 15 amino acids. The germline V gene has CDR1 LGHNA and CDR2 YNFKEQ. V lost 0 bases to trimming and J lost 7 bases, with 13 bases between them. The CDR3 DNA reads TGTGCCAGCAGCCAAGACCGGACCATGGGGAATGAGCAGTTCTTC. It is translated as CASSQDRTMGNEQFF.